This record concerns one T cell receptor beta chain sequence. No antigen is known for it. Using immunoSEQ multiplex PCR, the repertoire was profiled, and TCRdb retains in-frame clones only, with some absent. The sample shows under 45,000 clones, 89% of them seen only once. This record comes from a study of graft-versus-host responses after intestinal transplantation. The overall study: Transplantation in recipients was multivisceral, liver-intestinal, or isolated intestinal. Every transplant recipient was induced with anti-thymocyte globulin, then maintained on tacrolimus and steroids for two to three years. Study conclusions and caveats: In recipient marrow, GvH clones were found, and some appeared first in ileum or blood.

V trimming: 1 base; J trimming: 0 bases; junction bases outside the gene matches: 5. Germline CDR1 reads MNHEY; CDR2 reads SMNVEV (reference sequence). This CDR3 has 16 amino acids. V usage is TRBV27 and J usage is TRBJ1-1; 7 nucleotides match TRBD1. The sample was PBMCs, taken roughly 270 days after transplant. The source of this sequence is a human patient who received an intestinal transplant, so some T cells may come from the graft donor. The CDR3 is CASSLYPGTVNTEAFF. The CDR3 nucleotides read TGTGCCAGCAGTTTATACCCCGGGACAGTGAACACTGAAGCTTTCTTT.